These 21 T cell receptor beta chains originate from one sample sequenced in a study of shared clonotypes between healthy human individuals. Using immunoSEQ multiplex PCR, the repertoire was profiled, and TCRdb retains in-frame clones only, with some absent. This table has around 1.6 million clones, about 98% appearing once. The sequencing sample was made of naive CD4+ T cells sorted from blood. Noted subset: CD45RA+ positively selected. The receptors originated from a man younger than 45 in good health.

J is TRBJ1-1 and V is TRBV6-1; tentative D call: TRBD1 (6 bases). The CDR3 totals 16 residues. The germline V and J ends were trimmed by 3 bases and 1 base, with 15 bases remaining between them. CDR1 MNHNS and CDR2 SASEGT come from the germline V gene. The CDR3: CASSDPSGQPNTEAFF. CDR3 coding DNA: TGTGCCAGCAGTGACCCCTCCGGACAGCCGAACACTGAAGCTTTCTTT.

The chain is built from TRBV2 and TRBJ1-2, with a tentative D call TRBD1 (6 bases). Germline V CDR1 and CDR2: SNHLY, FYNNEI. This CDR3 is built from 12 residues. The ends were cut back, 6 bases at V and 8 bases at J, with 13 bases in the middle. The DNA for the CDR3 is TGTGCCAGCAGGGACAGTCCGGGAGGCTACACCTTC. It translates to CASRDSPGGYTF.

The chain carries TRBV9 and TRBJ2-1, with 9 bases aligning to TRBD2. The CDR3 is 15 amino acids. The germline V gene encodes CDR1 SGDLS and CDR2 YYNGEE. Trimming removed 0 bases from V and 9 bases from J; junction bases left unmatched: 7. The DNA for the CDR3 is TGTGCCAGCAGCGTAGGGCGGGAGGGCCCCAGTGAGCAGTTCTTC. This codes for CASSVGREGPSEQFF.

The CDR3 is CATSRDLVTGELFF. DNA of the CDR3: TGTGCCACCAGCAGAGACTTAGTCACCGGGGAGCTGTTTTTT. The chain joins TRBV15 to TRBJ2-2; D call uncertain. Germline-derived CDR1 and CDR2 are LNHNV and YYDKDF (reference sequence). Trimming took 0 bases from V and 4 from J, leaving 6 bases between them. This CDR3 is 14 amino acids long.

V and J are TRBV11-2 and TRBJ2-5; D is possibly TRBD1 (6 bases). Trimming took 8 bases from V and 2 from J, leaving 12 bases between them. The CDR3 spans 13 residues. The V gene's germline CDR1 is SGHAT and CDR2 FQNNGV. The CDR3: CASGEGVQETQYF. The CDR3 DNA sequence: TGTGCCAGCGGAGAGGGGGTTCAAGAGACCCAGTACTTC.

The chain uses TRBV11-2 and TRBJ1-1, with 9 bases lining up with TRBD1. This CDR3 has 14 amino acids. The V gene end was trimmed by 5 bases and the J gene end by 0 bases; junction bases not matched to a gene: 1. The germline V gene encodes CDR1 SGHAT and CDR2 FQNNGV. The CDR3 nucleotides read TGTGCCAGCAGCCGGGACAGGGTGAACACTGAAGCTTTCTTT. Its protein is CASSRDRVNTEAFF.

The chain has TRBV30 and TRBJ2-1; D uncertain. The CDR3 sequence is 12 residues long. From germline, CDR1 is GTSNPN and CDR2 SVGIG (reference sequence). Trimming cost V 0 bases and J 3 bases, with 3 bases left between them. Here the CDR3 reads CAWSVVYNEQFF. The DNA of the CDR3 is TGTGCCTGGAGTGTCGTCTACAATGAGCAGTTCTTC.

This chain uses TRBV27 with TRBJ2-2; TRBD1 might be the D (8 bases). Trimming shortened V by 6 bases and J by 1 base, and 24 bases separated the two germline ends. The germline gives CDR1 MNHEY, CDR2 SMNVEV (reference sequence). This CDR3 has 19 residues. The CDR3 bases are TGTGCCAGCAGCCCCGCACGACAGGGGAGGGCCGGGAACACCGGGGAGCTGTTTTTT. Translating gives CASSPARQGRAGNTGELFF.

This clone appeared once. This rearrangement joins TRBV4-2 to TRBJ2-7; weak D call: TRBD2 (6 bases). V dropped 4 bases and J dropped 3 bases, with 10 bases sitting between them. The CDR3 is 13 amino acids. Germline V lookup: CDR1 LGHNA, CDR2 YNFKEQ. The CDR3 here is CASSPQEGYEQYF. In nucleotides, the CDR3 is TGTGCCAGCAGCCCCCAGGAGGGCTACGAGCAGTACTTC.

The chain recombines TRBV16 with TRBJ2-7, with TRBD1 matching 8 bases. CDR1 and CDR2 (germline): KGHSY, FQNENV. V shed 2 bases, J shed 11 bases, and the junction held 11 bases outside the gene matches. The CDR3 spans 14 residues. CDR3 nucleotides: TGTGCCAGCAGCCAAAAAGGAACAGGGGGTCAGGAGTACTTC. Protein: CASSQKGTGGQEYF.

V usage is TRBV28 and J usage is TRBJ2-1; TRBD2 aligns across 9 bases. Germline V gives CDR1 MDHEN, CDR2 SYDVKM. CDR3 length equals 15 residues. J was trimmed by 8 bases and V by 2 bases; bases with no gene match: 7. The CDR3 reads CASSLVIAGEYEQFF. CDR3 DNA: TGTGCCAGCAGTTTAGTAATAGCGGGAGAGTATGAGCAGTTCTTC.

This sequence joins TRBV2 and TRBJ2-5, with TRBD1 as a possible D gene (5 bases). Deletions cut 2 bases from V and 4 bases from J, with 11 bases between. The CDR3 totals 14 residues. The germline V gene has CDR1 SNHLY and CDR2 FYNNEI. CDR3 sequence (DNA): TGTGCCAGCAGTGAACTACTCAGGGCAGAGACCCAGTACTTC. Protein sequence: CASSELLRAETQYF.

Comments on this clone: The junction departs from germline at one end; a sequencing error may be responsible. The chain carries TRBV6-1 and TRBJ2-7; D perhaps matches TRBD2 (6 bases). CDR1 is MNHNS, CDR2 SASEGT, per germline. This CDR3 region has 18 residues. The CDR3 DNA reads TGTGCCACCAGTGGGTGGAGGGGTTCTGGGTGGAGCTCCTACGAGCAGTACTTC. Translated: CATSGWRGSGWSSYEQYF.

This chain uses TRBV11-2 with TRBJ1-5; D gene uncertain. CDR3 length: 15 residues. Germline assignment: CDR1 SGHAT and CDR2 FQNNGV. V lost 1 base to trimming and J lost 9 bases, with 16 bases between them. This CDR3 is CASSLGPGMDRPQHF. For the CDR3, the DNA is TGTGCCAGCAGCTTAGGACCGGGAATGGATCGGCCCCAGCATTTT.

The genes are TRBV5-4 and TRBJ2-3; TRBD1 is a possible D gene (5 bases). CDR1 and CDR2 (germline): SGHNT, YYREEE (reference sequence). CDR3 length: 14 amino acids. Trimming removed 0 bases at V and 1 base at J, with 6 bases between. CDR3 sequence (DNA): TGTGCCAGCAGCTTGGCACAGGGCACAGATACGCAGTATTTT. This codes for CASSLAQGTDTQYF. The entire variable domain, with the rest obtained from reference TRBV5-4 and TRBJ2-3, is as follows: ETGVTQSPTHLIKTRGQQVTLRCSSQSGHNTVSWYQQALGQGPQFIFQYYREEENGRGNFPPRFSGLQFPNYSSELNVNALELDDSALYLCASSLAQGTDTQYFGPGTRLTVL.

The V call is TRBV27, the J call TRBJ2-3, with unresolved D. The CDR3 spans 18 residues. From germline, CDR1 is MNHEY and CDR2 SMNVEV (reference sequence). V lost 2 bases and J 1 base, leaving 19 bases between the germline ends. The CDR3 nucleotides are TGTGCCAGCAGTTTAAGGGTCTCCGTCCTCTTGGGCACAGATACGCAGTATTTT. It is translated as CASSLRVSVLLGTDTQYF.

The rearrangement uses TRBV10-1 and TRBJ1-1; a weak D match, TRBD1 (5 bases). The CDR3 is 15 residues long. The V gene's germline CDR1 is WNHNN and CDR2 SYGVQD (reference sequence). V lost 0 bases to trimming and J lost 8 bases, with 16 bases between them. The CDR3 DNA follows: TGCGCCAGCAGTGAGTCTTTAGGGGCGACGGGCGAAGCTTTCTTT. This encodes CASSESLGATGEAFF.

The rearrangement uses TRBV10-3 and TRBJ2-5; 9 nucleotides agree with TRBD2. This CDR3 spans 13 amino acids. The J segment lost 2 bases and the V segment lost 8 bases, leaving 3 bases of the junction unmatched. Per germline, CDR1 ENHRY and CDR2 SYGVKD. Written as DNA, the CDR3 is TGTGCCATCGGACTAGCGATTCAAGAGACCCAGTACTTC. Translation: CAIGLAIQETQYF.

The rearrangement joins TRBV7-8 to TRBJ2-5, with D maybe TRBD2 (5 bases). The germline V gene has CDR1 SGHVS and CDR2 FQNEAQ. The CDR3 is 14 amino acids. With 2 bases removed from V and 5 bases from J, the gap between germline ends came to 12 bases. The CDR3 nucleotides read TGTGCCAGCAGCTTAAGCGGACTGCTGGAGACCCAGTACTTC. It codes for CASSLSGLLETQYF. Full variable domain (outside the CDR3, taken from reference TRBV7-8 and TRBJ2-5): GAGVSQSPRYKVAKRGQDVALRCDPISGHVSLFWYQQALGQGPEFLTYFQNEAQLDKSGLPSDRFFAERPEGSVSTLKIQRTQQEDSAVYLCASSLSGLLETQYFGPGTRLLVL.

This clone has just one count. The rearrangement links TRBV6-6 to TRBJ2-5; 8 nucleotides match TRBD1. In germline, CDR1 is MNHNY, CDR2 SVGAGI (reference sequence). V lost 3 bases to trimming and J lost 1 base; unmatched junction nucleotides: 1. There are 14 residues in the CDR3. This chain's CDR3 is CASSYGQGQETQYF. The CDR3, as DNA: TGTGCCAGCAGTTATGGACAGGGCCAAGAGACCCAGTACTTC.

The J gene is TRBJ2-1, the V gene TRBV7-8; 11 positions agree with TRBD2. The CDR3 has 14 amino acids. CDR1 is SGHVS and CDR2 is FQNEAQ in the germline V gene. The trim removed 4 bases at V and 10 bases at J, leaving 6 bases unmatched. CDR3 in amino acids: CASSSRTSGPEQFF. In DNA, the CDR3 is TGTGCCAGCAGCTCTCGGACTAGCGGGCCAGAGCAGTTCTTC.